This T cell receptor (beta chain) was identified during a study of T-cell reconstitution after alpha-beta-depleted transplantation in children. The CDR3 is made up of 16 amino acids. The ends were cut back, 7 bases at V and 2 bases at J, with 21 bases in the middle. Germline loops: CDR1 SQVTM, CDR2 ANQGSEA. A library of TCRbeta sequences, prepared with unique molecular identifiers, was generated. TCRdb passed the PCR reads through MiXCR, listing each CDR3 protein once. This repertoire shows 150,000 to 250,000 distinct CDR3 sequences, about 6% found once; its top ten account for around 4.3%. This clonotype appeared many times.

This rearrangement joins TRBV29-1 to TRBJ2-1, with D perhaps matching TRBD1 (5 bases). The sample in question was PBMCs, obtained before TCRalphabeta/CD19-depleted stem cell transplant. The clonotype originates from a girl less than two years old with combined immunodeficiency, due to receive a stem cell transplant. The CDR3 DNA follows: TGCAGCGCTAATCCCCCGGACAAGGTTACCTACAATGAGCAGTTCTTC. It yields the protein CSANPPDKVTYNEQFF.